One sample yielded the 19 T cell receptor beta chains listed below, sequenced in a study of T cell changes during pregnancy in multiple sclerosis. The protocol was immunoSEQ multiplex PCR, while the TCRdb copy is restricted to in-frame clones and leaves out a portion. The data hold 15,000 to 20,000 clones, with roughly 85% observed a single time. The sequences come from CD8+ T cells from peripheral blood mononuclear cells, collected in the third trimester of pregnancy. The receptors stem from a female donor in good health, enrolled as a control in a pregnancy study.

The chain recombines TRBV5-1 with TRBJ2-3, with 11 bases aligning to TRBD2. CDR3 length equals 17 residues. V lost 3 bases and J lost 0; bases outside the gene matches: 6. The germline gives CDR1 SGHRS, CDR2 YFSETQ. The CDR3 sequence: CASSSLAGGFSTDTQYF. DNA for the CDR3: TGCGCCAGCAGCTCATTAGCGGGGGGGTTTAGCACAGATACGCAGTATTTT.

Concerning this clone: Here the CDR3 omits its conserved ending phenylalanine or tryptophan, so a read error is the likely source. The V call is TRBV4-2, the J call TRBJ1-2; D is uncertain. Germline V lookup: CDR1 LGHNA, CDR2 YNFKEQ. The CDR3 consists of 15 residues. V gave up 0 bases and J gave up 3 bases, with 11 bases separating them. The CDR3 is CASSQDLTDYYGYTL. The CDR3 nucleotides are TGTGCCAGCAGCCAAGATCTCACAGACTACTATGGCTACACCCTC.

The chain is built from TRBV6-6 and TRBJ1-2, with TRBD1 as a possible D gene (5 bases). The length of the CDR3 is 16 residues. The germline V gene has CDR1 MNHNY and CDR2 SVGAGI (reference sequence). Deletions cut 3 bases from V and 1 base from J, with 15 bases between. This CDR3 is CASSYETDRINYGYTF. The CDR3 DNA reads TGTGCCAGCAGTTATGAGACAGATCGAATTAACTATGGCTACACCTTC.

J is TRBJ2-2 and V is TRBV9; TRBD2 might be the D (6 bases). The germline V and J ends were trimmed by 7 bases and 7 bases, with 17 bases remaining between them. The germline V gene encodes CDR1 SGDLS and CDR2 YYNGEE. This CDR3 contains 14 residues. CDR3 nucleotide sequence: TGTGCCAGCGTGGCGGGGAGTGTGGGCGGGGAGCTGTTTTTT. Amino acids: CASVAGSVGGELFF.

This clone has a handful of counts. This chain joins TRBV27 and TRBJ1-2, with 9 bases matching TRBD1. The CDR3 has 15 amino acids. The J segment lost 4 bases and the V segment lost 6 bases, leaving 9 bases of the junction unmatched. Germline CDR1 is MNHEY and CDR2 is SMNVEV (reference sequence). The CDR3, as DNA: TGTGCCAGCAGAGCCGACAGGGGGAATGCCTATGGCTACACCTTC. As protein: CASRADRGNAYGYTF.

This chain uses TRBV7-4 with TRBJ2-1, with TRBD1 identical over 10 bases. V shed 2 bases, J shed 8 bases, and the junction held 12 bases outside the gene matches. The CDR3 is 17 residues long. Germline loops: CDR1 SGHVT, CDR2 SQSDAQ. DNA of the CDR3: TGTGCCAGCAGCTTATTCGGGTTGGGACAGGGGTGTGATGAGCAGTTCTTC. Protein: CASSLFGLGQGCDEQFF. Looking up the rest from reference TRBV7-4 and TRBJ2-1 gives the full variable domain: GAGVSQSPRYKVAKRGRDVALRCDSISGHVTLYWYRQTLGQGSEVLTYSQSDAQRDKSGRPSGRFSAERPERSVSTLKIQRTEQGDSAVYLCASSLFGLGQGCDEQFFGPGTRLTVL.

This clone has more than one count but fewer than ten. The CDR3 region has the DNA TGTGCCAGCGGACAGGCGGTGTACGAGCAGTACTTC. It encodes CASGQAVYEQYF. The rearrangement uses TRBV28 and TRBJ2-7, with 7 bases fitting TRBD1. The germline V gene has CDR1 MDHEN and CDR2 SYDVKM. Trimming at V came to 8 bases and at J to 4 bases, leaving 5 bases not matched to a gene. CDR3 length: 12 amino acids.

This chain uses TRBV2 with TRBJ1-5; 8 bases align to TRBD1. The ends lost 7 bases at V and 3 bases at J; junction bases unmatched: 8. This CDR3 contains 15 residues. The germline gives CDR1 SNHLY, CDR2 FYNNEI. The CDR3 nucleotides read TGTGCCAGCAAAGGAACAGGGGGTACCAATCAGCCCCAGCATTTT. It yields the protein CASKGTGGTNQPQHF.

The CDR3 sequence is CASSPRSRTYNEQFF. CDR3 DNA: TGTGCCAGCAGCCCCCGGTCGCGAACCTACAATGAGCAGTTCTTC. The rearrangement joins TRBV7-2 to TRBJ2-1; no firm D call. The CDR3 is made up of 15 amino acids. CDR1 is SGHTA and CDR2 is FQGNSA in the germline V gene. Trimming took 5 bases from V and 2 from J, leaving 13 bases between them.

The chain carries TRBV4-3 and TRBJ1-2; TRBD1 is a possible D gene (5 bases). Deletions cut 0 bases from V and 3 bases from J, with 14 bases between. Germline CDR1 reads LGHNA; CDR2 reads YSLEER. CDR3 length: 16 amino acids. This CDR3 reads CASSQDSTGGYYGYTF. CDR3 nucleotides: TGCGCCAGCAGCCAAGATTCCACGGGGGGTTACTATGGCTACACCTTC.

The chain uses TRBV9 and TRBJ2-2; 9 positions match TRBD1. Germline V lookup: CDR1 SGDLS, CDR2 YYNGEE. CDR3 size: 18 residues. V shed 0 bases, J shed 2 bases, and the junction held 8 bases outside the gene matches. CDR3 sequence: CASSVAFTGGTNTGELFF. For the CDR3, the DNA is TGTGCCAGCAGCGTAGCCTTTACAGGGGGCACAAACACCGGGGAGCTGTTTTTT.

The chain combines TRBV4-1 with TRBJ1-2, with a tentative D call TRBD1 (5 bases). The CDR3 consists of 14 residues. V gave up 3 bases and J gave up 8 bases, with 16 bases separating them. Germline-derived CDR1 and CDR2 are MGHRA and YSYEKL. This CDR3 reads CASSHPDSLWGYTF. The CDR3 DNA follows: TGCGCCAGCAGCCACCCCGACAGTCTCTGGGGCTACACCTTC.

The V gene is TRBV7-9, the J gene TRBJ2-3, with D perhaps matching TRBD2 (6 bases). The CDR3 is 15 amino acids. V was clipped by 6 bases and J by 1 base, with 14 bases between them. Germline lookup yields CDR1 SEHNR and CDR2 FQNEAQ (reference sequence). The chain's CDR3 is CASRVAGGGTDTQYF. CDR3 DNA: TGTGCCAGCAGGGTGGCAGGAGGGGGCACAGATACGCAGTATTTT.

The rearrangement joins TRBV7-6 to TRBJ2-5; TRBD2 might be the D (5 bases). The germline CDR1 and CDR2 sequences are SGHVS and FNYEAQ. This CDR3 is built from 13 residues. The V end was cut by 5 bases, the J end by 7 bases, with 14 bases between. The CDR3 DNA follows: TGTGCCAGCAGCCCATGGGATGCGGGGACCCAGTACTTC. Translation gives CASSPWDAGTQYF.

V is TRBV2 and J is TRBJ2-5, with TRBD2 as a possible D gene (6 bases). V was trimmed by 8 bases and J by 2 bases, leaving 15 bases between them. Per germline, CDR1 SNHLY and CDR2 FYNNEI. The CDR3 runs to 14 residues. For the CDR3, the DNA is TGTGCCAGCTCAGGGCTAGCGTGGCAAGAGACCCAGTACTTC. Protein: CASSGLAWQETQYF.

A single count supports this clone. The J gene is TRBJ2-5, the V gene TRBV27; 7 bases agree with TRBD2. Germline lookup yields CDR1 MNHEY and CDR2 SMNVEV (reference sequence). The J segment lost 4 bases and the V segment lost 10 bases, leaving 12 bases of the junction unmatched. This CDR3 contains 14 residues. This CDR3 is CATMSHAGVETQYF. CDR3 bases: TGTGCCACAATGTCCCACGCGGGGGTAGAGACCCAGTACTTC.

The CDR3 protein is CASSLFGLPDTEAFF. The CDR3 DNA sequence: TGTGCCAGCAGCTTATTCGGACTCCCCGACACTGAAGCTTTCTTT. The V call is TRBV7-3, the J call TRBJ1-1; D remains unclear. The CDR3 loop spans 15 amino acids. The V end was cut by 2 bases, the J end by 3 bases, with 13 bases between. Germline V gene data show CDR1 as SGHTA and CDR2 as FQGTGA.

The rearrangement joins TRBV28 to TRBJ2-1, with 10 bases matching TRBD1. CDR3 length equals 16 residues. The V segment lost 6 bases and the J segment 6 bases; nucleotides outside the gene matches: 11. Per the germline V gene, CDR1 is MDHEN and CDR2 is SYDVKM. CDR3 sequence reads: CASRAPGTGDINEQFF. Here the CDR3 DNA reads TGTGCCAGCAGAGCACCCGGGACAGGGGATATCAATGAGCAGTTCTTC. Full variable domain (missing parts from reference TRBV28 and TRBJ2-1): DVKVTQSSRYLVKRTGEKVFLECVQDMDHENMFWYRQDPGLGLRLIYFSYDVKMKEKGDIPEGYSVSREKKERFSLILESASTNQTSMYLCASRAPGTGDINEQFFGPGTRLTVL.

The chain has TRBV11-2 and TRBJ1-6; a weak D match, TRBD1 (5 bases). The germline gives CDR1 SGHAT, CDR2 FQNNGV. The CDR3 runs 15 residues. The V gene lost 4 bases and the J gene lost 8 bases, with 15 bases spanning the gap. The CDR3 loop is CASSSHNGQDSPLHF. CDR3 nucleotide sequence: TGTGCCAGCAGCTCACATAATGGACAAGATTCACCCCTCCACTTT.